The source of this T cell receptor (beta chain) is a study of neurological immune-mediated disorders. This clonotype was seen many times. MiXCR, applied by TCRdb to the 5' RACE reads, yields one record per CDR3 protein. Of about 36,000 distinct CDR3 sequences in the sample, approximately 10% were seen once. The V and J ends lost 6 bases and 1 base respectively, with 2 bases between them. Germline V gene data show CDR1 as ENHRY and CDR2 as SYGVKD. The length of the CDR3 is 11 residues. Source material: PBMCs. The TCR originated in a woman aged 30 to 39 with HTLV-1-associated myelopathy (HAM/TSP). The chain joins TRBV10-3 to TRBJ2-3; D gene unclear. The CDR3, as DNA: TGTGCCATCAGGGGCACAGATACGCAGTATTTT. Translating gives CAIRGTDTQYF.